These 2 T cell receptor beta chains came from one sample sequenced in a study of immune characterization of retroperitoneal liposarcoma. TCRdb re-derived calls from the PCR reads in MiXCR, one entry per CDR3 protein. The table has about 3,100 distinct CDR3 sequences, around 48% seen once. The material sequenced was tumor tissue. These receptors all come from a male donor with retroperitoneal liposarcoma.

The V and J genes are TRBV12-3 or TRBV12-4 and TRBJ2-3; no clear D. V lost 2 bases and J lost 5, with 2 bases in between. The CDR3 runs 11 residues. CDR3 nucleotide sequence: TGTGCCAGCAGTTTAAGAGATACGCAGTATTTT. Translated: CASSLRDTQYF.

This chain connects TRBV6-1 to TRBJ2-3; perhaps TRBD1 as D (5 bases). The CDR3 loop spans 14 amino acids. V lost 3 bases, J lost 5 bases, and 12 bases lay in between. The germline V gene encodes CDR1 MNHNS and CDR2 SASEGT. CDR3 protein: CASSDGASGDTQYF. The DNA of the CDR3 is TGTGCCAGCAGTGATGGGGCGTCTGGAGATACGCAGTATTTT.